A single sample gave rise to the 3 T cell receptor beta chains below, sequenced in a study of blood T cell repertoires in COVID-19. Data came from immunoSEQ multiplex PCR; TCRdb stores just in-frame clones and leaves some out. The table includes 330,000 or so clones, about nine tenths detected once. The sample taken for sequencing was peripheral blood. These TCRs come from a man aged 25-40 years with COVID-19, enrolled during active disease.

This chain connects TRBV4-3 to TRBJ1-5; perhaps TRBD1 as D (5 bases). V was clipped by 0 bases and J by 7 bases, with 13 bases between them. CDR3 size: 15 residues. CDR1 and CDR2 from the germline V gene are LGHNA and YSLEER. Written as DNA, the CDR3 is TGCGCCAGCAGCCAAGATCTAAATTGGGGCCAGCCCCAGCATTTT. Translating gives CASSQDLNWGQPQHF.

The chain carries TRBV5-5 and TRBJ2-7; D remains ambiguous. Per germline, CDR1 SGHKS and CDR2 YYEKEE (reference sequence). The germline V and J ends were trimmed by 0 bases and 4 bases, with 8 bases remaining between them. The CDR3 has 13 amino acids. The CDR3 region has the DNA TGTGCCAGCAGCTTGGTAAGCCTGTACGAGCAGTACTTC. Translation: CASSLVSLYEQYF.

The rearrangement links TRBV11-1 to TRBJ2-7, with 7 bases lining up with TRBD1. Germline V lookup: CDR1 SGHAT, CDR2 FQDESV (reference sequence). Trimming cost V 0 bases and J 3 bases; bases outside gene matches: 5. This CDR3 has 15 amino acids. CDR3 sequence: CASSLARDSFYEQYF. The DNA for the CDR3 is TGTGCCAGCAGCTTAGCACGGGACAGTTTCTACGAGCAGTACTTC.